The rows below give T cell receptor beta chains drawn from one sample of a study of CD8 T cells in Susac syndrome. MiXCR was run by TCRdb on the immunoSEQ multiplex PCR reads, yielding one entry per CDR3 protein. This sample yields 84,000 or so distinct CDR3 sequences, of which just under 95% are seen a single time; about 0.45% belongs to the top ten. Sequenced: CD8+ T cells from PBMCs. Source of these receptors: a human donor with Susac syndrome. CDR3s include the opening cysteine and the closing phenylalanine or tryptophan. The order of the fields is J gene, V gene, clone size, D gene, CDR3 DNA, CDR3 protein. A D gene is named only where the DNA matches it firmly. For some rows the clone size is stated as once, few or many, or as a class when expanded; others skip it.

J gene: TRBJ2-1
V gene: TRBV3-1
clone size: .
D gene: .
CDR3 DNA: TGTGCCAGCAGCCCCCGGGACGCCTTAACCTACAATGAGCAGTTCTTC
CDR3 protein: CASSPRDALTYNEQFF

J gene: TRBJ2-3
V gene: TRBV7-9
clone size: .
D gene: TRBD1
CDR3 DNA: TGTGCCAGCAGCCACCGGGACAGGGGACCCCTTAGCACAGATACGCAGTATTTT
CDR3 protein: CASSHRDRGPLSTDTQYF

J gene: TRBJ2-1
V gene: TRBV13
clone size: once
D gene: .
CDR3 DNA: TGTGCCAGCAGCCCCAGGTCCTCCTACAATGAGCAGTTCTTC
CDR3 protein: CASSPRSSYNEQFF

J gene: TRBJ2-1
V gene: TRBV15
clone size: .
D gene: .
CDR3 DNA: TGTGCCACCAGCAGAGATCGGTATGGCAGCAGCTCCTACAATGAGCAGTTCTTC
CDR3 protein: CATSRDRYGSSSYNEQFF

J gene: TRBJ1-1
V gene: TRBV25-1
clone size: .
D gene: .
CDR3 DNA: TGTGCCAGCAGTGTGACGAACACTGAAGCTTTCTTT
CDR3 protein: CASSVTNTEAFF

J gene: TRBJ2-2
V gene: TRBV30
clone size: few
D gene: .
CDR3 DNA: TGTGCCTGGGGCGCGTCCGGGGAGCTGTTTTTT
CDR3 protein: CAWGASGELFF

J gene: TRBJ1-2
V gene: TRBV7-9
clone size: .
D gene: TRBD1
CDR3 DNA: TGTGCCAGCAGCTCGGGGGACAGGGTTGGCTACACCTTC
CDR3 protein: CASSSGDRVGYTF

J gene: TRBJ2-7
V gene: TRBV2
clone size: .
D gene: TRBD1
CDR3 DNA: TGTGCCAGCAGCGGGGACAGGGGGACAGTCTCCTACGAGCAGTACTTC
CDR3 protein: CASSGDRGTVSYEQYF

J gene: TRBJ2-7
V gene: TRBV20-1
clone size: .
D gene: .
CDR3 DNA: TGCAGTGCTAGGGGACTTTCCTACGAGCAGTACTTC
CDR3 protein: CSARGLSYEQYF

J gene: TRBJ2-1
V gene: TRBV12-5
clone size: once
D gene: .
CDR3 DNA: TGTGCTAGTGGTCCACCCACGGGCCCTTTCGAGCAGTTCTTC
CDR3 protein: CASGPPTGPFEQFF

J gene: TRBJ1-5
V gene: TRBV30
clone size: .
D gene: .
CDR3 DNA: TGTGCCTGGAGTGTATCTACAGGGCTCAATCAGCCCCAGCATTTT
CDR3 protein: CAWSVSTGLNQPQHF

J gene: TRBJ2-1
V gene: TRBV9
clone size: .
D gene: .
CDR3 DNA: TGTGCCAGCAGCGTAGAACCGGGAAACTCCTACAATGAGCAGTTCTTC
CDR3 protein: CASSVEPGNSYNEQFF

J gene: TRBJ2-6
V gene: TRBV5-4
clone size: .
D gene: .
CDR3 DNA: TGTGCCAGCAGCTTCTCGACCGTCTCTGGGGCCAACGTCCTGACTTTC
CDR3 protein: CASSFSTVSGANVLTF

J gene: TRBJ1-1
V gene: TRBV6-2/TRBV6-3
clone size: .
D gene: .
CDR3 DNA: TGTGCCAGCAGTTACTCCATGGGACTCACTGAAGCTTTCTTT
CDR3 protein: CASSYSMGLTEAFF

J gene: TRBJ2-2
V gene: TRBV19
clone size: .
D gene: .
CDR3 DNA: TGTGCCAGTATGAAAGGCGCGAACACCGGGGAGCTGTTTTTT
CDR3 protein: CASMKGANTGELFF

J gene: TRBJ2-3
V gene: TRBV20-1
clone size: .
D gene: .
CDR3 DNA: TGCAGTGCTAATGGTGGAGTCAGGACAGATACGCAGTATTTT
CDR3 protein: CSANGGVRTDTQYF

J gene: TRBJ1-2
V gene: TRBV29-1
clone size: .
D gene: .
CDR3 DNA: TGCAGCGTTGATGAGGGGGGAGAAGGCTACACCTTC
CDR3 protein: CSVDEGGEGYTF

J gene: TRBJ1-4
V gene: TRBV12-3/TRBV12-4
clone size: .
D gene: .
CDR3 DNA: TGTGCCAGCAGTTCCGTCGCGGGGGATAATGAAAAACTGTTTTTT
CDR3 protein: CASSSVAGDNEKLFF

J gene: TRBJ2-3
V gene: TRBV29-1
clone size: .
D gene: TRBD2
CDR3 DNA: TGCAGCGTGGTAAGCGGGACTAGCACAGATACGCAGTATTTT
CDR3 protein: CSVVSGTSTDTQYF

J gene: TRBJ2-5
V gene: TRBV11-2
clone size: once
D gene: TRBD2
CDR3 DNA: TGTGCCAGCAGCCGGAGGAGCGGGAGTTCAGAGACCCAGTACTTC
CDR3 protein: CASSRRSGSSETQYF

J gene: TRBJ2-7
V gene: TRBV9
clone size: .
D gene: .
CDR3 DNA: TGTGCCAGCAGCGGCGGACATCCCTACGAGCAGTACTTC
CDR3 protein: CASSGGHPYEQYF

J gene: TRBJ2-3
V gene: TRBV6-5
clone size: .
D gene: TRBD2
CDR3 DNA: TGTGCCAGCAGTTATACGGGGGGGCGGACAGATACGCAGTATTTT
CDR3 protein: CASSYTGGRTDTQYF

J gene: TRBJ1-1
V gene: TRBV6-1
clone size: few
D gene: .
CDR3 DNA: TGTGCCAGCAGCCTGGCCTGGAACACTGAAGCTTTCTTT
CDR3 protein: CASSLAWNTEAFF

J gene: TRBJ2-1
V gene: TRBV15
clone size: .
D gene: TRBD2
CDR3 DNA: TGTGCCACCAGGGGGGCTAGCGGGAGAGGGAGCTCCTACAATGAGCAGTTCTTC
CDR3 protein: CATRGASGRGSSYNEQFF

J gene: TRBJ1-5
V gene: TRBV12-3/TRBV12-4
clone size: .
D gene: .
CDR3 DNA: TGTGCCAGCAGTTTAGGCCAGTGTTATAGCAATCAGCCCCAGCATTTT
CDR3 protein: CASSLGQCYSNQPQHF

J gene: TRBJ2-5
V gene: TRBV27
clone size: .
D gene: .
CDR3 DNA: TGTGCCAGCAGTCTCCAGGGAGAAGAGACCCAGTACTTC
CDR3 protein: CASSLQGEETQYF

J gene: TRBJ1-2
V gene: TRBV29-1
clone size: .
D gene: .
CDR3 DNA: TGCAGCGTTGAGGGCGTAAGTGGCTACACCTTC
CDR3 protein: CSVEGVSGYTF

J gene: TRBJ2-1
V gene: TRBV6-5
clone size: once
D gene: .
CDR3 DNA: TGTGCCAGCAGTCTGGTAGCGCGCTCCTACAATGAGCAGTTCTTC
CDR3 protein: CASSLVARSYNEQFF

J gene: TRBJ2-7
V gene: TRBV14
clone size: .
D gene: .
CDR3 DNA: TGTGCCAGCAGCCAGGGACACGGCTCCTACGAGCAGTACTTC
CDR3 protein: CASSQGHGSYEQYF

J gene: TRBJ1-5
V gene: TRBV11-2
clone size: .
D gene: .
CDR3 DNA: TGTGCCAGCAGCTCACAGGGTAATAGCAATCAGCCCCAGCATTTT
CDR3 protein: CASSSQGNSNQPQHF

J gene: TRBJ1-1
V gene: TRBV6-5
clone size: .
D gene: .
CDR3 DNA: TGTGCCAGCAGAGAACAGGGTTCCATGAACACTGAAGCTTTCTTT
CDR3 protein: CASREQGSMNTEAFF

J gene: TRBJ2-1
V gene: TRBV2
clone size: .
D gene: .
CDR3 DNA: TGTGCCAGCGCCGTCAGCTCCTACAATGAGCAGTTCTTC
CDR3 protein: CASAVSSYNEQFF

J gene: TRBJ1-2
V gene: TRBV29-1
clone size: .
D gene: TRBD1
CDR3 DNA: TGCAGCGTTGAGGGACAGGGGCTTTATGGCTACACCTTC
CDR3 protein: CSVEGQGLYGYTF

J gene: TRBJ2-5
V gene: TRBV5-1
clone size: .
D gene: .
CDR3 DNA: TGCGCCAGCAGCCCGGACTACCAAGAGACCCAGTACTTC
CDR3 protein: CASSPDYQETQYF

J gene: TRBJ2-3
V gene: TRBV19
clone size: .
D gene: TRBD1
CDR3 DNA: TGTGCCAGTACCCAGGGGGCAGATACGCAGTATTTT
CDR3 protein: CASTQGADTQYF

J gene: TRBJ2-7
V gene: TRBV20-1
clone size: .
D gene: .
CDR3 DNA: TGCAGTGCCCTTGATTACGAGCAGTACTTC
CDR3 protein: CSALDYEQYF

J gene: TRBJ1-1
V gene: TRBV7-8
clone size: .
D gene: TRBD1
CDR3 DNA: TGTGCCAGCAGCTTATCCGGGACAGGGGGGAACACTGAAGCTTTCTTT
CDR3 protein: CASSLSGTGGNTEAFF

J gene: TRBJ2-3
V gene: TRBV12-3/TRBV12-4
clone size: .
D gene: .
CDR3 DNA: TGTGCCAGCAGTACCGGGACCGCTAGCACAGATACGCAGTATTTT
CDR3 protein: CASSTGTASTDTQYF

J gene: TRBJ2-1
V gene: TRBV2
clone size: .
D gene: .
CDR3 DNA: TGTGCCAGCAAAGGCAAAGATGGGAGGTTCTACAATGAGCAGTTCTTC
CDR3 protein: CASKGKDGRFYNEQFF

J gene: TRBJ2-1
V gene: TRBV18
clone size: .
D gene: .
CDR3 DNA: TGTGCCAGCTCAGGAGAGGTGAATGAGCAGTTCTTC
CDR3 protein: CASSGEVNEQFF

J gene: TRBJ2-5
V gene: TRBV5-4
clone size: .
D gene: .
CDR3 DNA: TGTGCCAGCAGCTTAGGTGGTGACCCGGCAGGGACCCAGTACTTC
CDR3 protein: CASSLGGDPAGTQYF

J gene: TRBJ1-1
V gene: TRBV14
clone size: .
D gene: .
CDR3 DNA: TGTGCCAGCAGCCAAGTTGGGGGGCGCGTAGCTGAAGCTTTCTTT
CDR3 protein: CASSQVGGRVAEAFF